A single sample gave rise to the 30 T cell receptor beta chains below, sequenced in a study of blood T cells in healthy people across ages. A second about 7 to 12 cycle PCR used barcoded and J-beta primers. TCRdb passed the 5' RACE reads through MiXCR, listing each CDR3 protein once. The table lists over 600,000 distinct CDR3 sequences, about 56% of them singletons. Sequenced input: blood. These receptors were taken from a man aged 40-49 years in good health.

The CDR3 region is CASSRGRGLDEQFF. The CDR3 region has the DNA TGCGCCAGCAGCAGAGGACGAGGTCTCGATGAGCAGTTCTTC. The chain uses TRBV5-1 and TRBJ2-1; D is unresolved. This CDR3 has 14 residues. With 4 bases removed from V and 8 bases from J, the gap between germline ends came to 16 bases. CDR1 and CDR2 (germline): SGHRS, YFSETQ. The whole variable domain, remainder taken from reference TRBV5-1 and TRBJ2-1, is KAGVTQTPRYLIKTRGQQVTLSCSPISGHRSVSWYQQTPGQGLQFLFEYFSETQRNKGNFPGRFSGRQFSNSRSEMNVSTLELGDSALYLCASSRGRGLDEQFFGPGTRLTVL.

J is TRBJ2-2 and V is TRBV11-2; D gene uncertain. Trimming pared 1 base from V and 3 bases from J, leaving 6 bases between. CDR3 length equals 14 residues. The germline V gene has CDR1 SGHAT and CDR2 FQNNGV. The chain's CDR3 is CASSLGSDTGELFF. DNA of the CDR3: TGTGCCAGCAGCTTAGGAAGTGACACCGGGGAGCTGTTTTTT.

This clonotype was found a few times. V and J are TRBV7-2 and TRBJ2-5, with a tentative D call TRBD2 (6 bases). The CDR3 has 16 amino acids. CDR1 is SGHTA and CDR2 is FQGNSA in the germline V gene. V lost 4 bases, J lost 5 bases, and 20 bases lay in between. CDR3 region: CASSWSSGTQAETQYF. The CDR3 DNA sequence: TGTGCCAGCAGCTGGAGTTCCGGGACTCAGGCCGAGACCCAGTACTTC.

This clonotype was detected a few times. The genes are TRBV20-1 and TRBJ2-3; 7 bases fit TRBD2. Germline CDR1 DFQATT, CDR2 SNEGSKA (reference sequence). The CDR3 loop spans 15 amino acids. The trim removed 6 bases at V and 0 bases at J, leaving 9 bases unmatched. The DNA of the CDR3 is TGCAGTGCCAGGGACTACCGACTCAGCACAGATACGCAGTATTTT. Amino acids: CSARDYRLSTDTQYF.

This chain connects TRBV7-3 to TRBJ2-1; D is ambiguous. V was pared by 4 bases and J by 8 bases, with 12 bases between. Germline V gives CDR1 SGHTA, CDR2 FQGTGA. This CDR3 is built from 13 residues. CDR3 residues: CASSSGPGDEQFF. The CDR3, as DNA: TGTGCCAGCAGCTCGGGCCCTGGCGATGAGCAGTTCTTC. Using reference TRBV7-3 and TRBJ2-1 for the parts outside the CDR3, the full variable domain is GAGVSQTPSNKVTEKGKYVELRCDPISGHTALYWYRQSLGQGPEFLIYFQGTGAADDSGLPNDRFFAVRPEGSVSTLKIQRTERGDSAVYLCASSSGPGDEQFFGPGTRLTVL.

There are a few counts of this clonotype. J is TRBJ2-7 and V is TRBV29-1, with D tentatively TRBD2 (5 bases). Per germline, CDR1 SQVTM and CDR2 ANQGSEA. The CDR3 has 15 amino acids. V shed 3 bases and J shed 4 bases, with 19 bases lying between them. CDR3 in DNA: TGCAGCGTTGATACTATTGATATCAGAGGGTACGAGCAGTACTTC. Protein product: CSVDTIDIRGYEQYF.

This clonotype appeared a single time. The junction departs from germline at one end; a sequencing error may be responsible. The genes are TRBV5-1 and TRBJ2-5; the D call may be TRBD1 or TRBD2 (6 bases each). CDR3 length: 15 residues. Germline V gene lookup returns CDR1 SGHRS and CDR2 YFSETQ. The CDR3 reads CASSLAGGLQETRYF. The CDR3 DNA reads as TGCGCCAGCAGCTTGGCCGGGGGCCTACAAGAGACCCGGTACTTC. The full variable domain, its missing parts supplied by reference TRBV5-1 and TRBJ2-5, is KAGVTQTPRYLIKTRGQQVTLSCSPISGHRSVSWYQQTPGQGLQFLFEYFSETQRNKGNFPGRFSGRQFSNSRSEMNVSTLELGDSALYLCASSLAGGLQETRYFGPGTRLLVL.

The rearrangement uses TRBV20-1 and TRBJ1-2; D is perhaps TRBD1 (6 bases). V lost 5 bases and J 3 bases, leaving 10 bases between the germline ends. Germline V gene data show CDR1 as DFQATT and CDR2 as SNEGSKA (reference sequence). This CDR3 contains 12 residues. The CDR3 nucleotides are TGCAGTGCTTTTAACAGGGACTATGGCTACACCTTC. It encodes CSAFNRDYGYTF.

In this sample, this clonotype turned up a few times. The chain uses TRBV6-5 and TRBJ2-7, with 8 bases aligning to TRBD1. The CDR3 totals 17 residues. Looked up from germline, CDR1 is MNHEY and CDR2 is SVGAGI. V lost 0 bases to trimming and J lost 2 bases; unmatched junction nucleotides: 9. The DNA of the CDR3 is TGTGCCAGCAGTTACTCTGTTACCAGGGGGCTCACCTACGAGCAGTACTTC. Protein product: CASSYSVTRGLTYEQYF.

The chain joins TRBV5-1 to TRBJ2-1; 7 bases agree with TRBD1. The CDR3 length is 12 residues. Germline values: CDR1 SGHRS, CDR2 YFSETQ. Unmatched junction bases numbered 3, after V lost 3 bases and J lost 9 bases. DNA for the CDR3: TGCGCCAGCAGCTCACAGGGGCGTGAGCAGTTCTTC. It translates to CASSSQGREQFF. The full variable domain, its missing parts supplied by reference TRBV5-1 and TRBJ2-1, is KAGVTQTPRYLIKTRGQQVTLSCSPISGHRSVSWYQQTPGQGLQFLFEYFSETQRNKGNFPGRFSGRQFSNSRSEMNVSTLELGDSALYLCASSSQGREQFFGPGTRLTVL.

The V and J genes are TRBV6-1 and TRBJ2-7, with D unresolved. The DNA end is more similar to TRBJ2-5, so the J call may be wrong. Germline lookup yields CDR1 MNHNS and CDR2 SASEGT. The CDR3 runs to 18 residues. The CDR3 loop reads CASSEAMHGRIGVETQYF. CDR3 in DNA: TGTGCCAGCAGTGAAGCCATGCATGGTCGCATTGGTGTGGAGACCCAGTACTTC.

This clonotype has only a few counts. The chain is built from TRBV20-1 and TRBJ1-5; D perhaps matches TRBD1 (5 bases). Trimming cost V 5 bases and J 5 bases, with 10 bases left between them. Germline values: CDR1 DFQATT, CDR2 SNEGSKA (reference sequence). The CDR3 contains 12 residues. The CDR3 spells CSACQGDQPQHF. DNA of the CDR3: TGCAGTGCTTGTCAGGGTGATCAGCCCCAGCATTTT.

The chain has TRBV9 and TRBJ2-1; perhaps TRBD2 as D (5 bases). In germline, CDR1 is SGDLS, CDR2 YYNGEE. This CDR3 spans 15 amino acids. V lost 2 bases, J lost 3 bases, and 12 bases lay in between. The CDR3 loop is CASSVVGSVYNEQFF. The CDR3 coding sequence is TGTGCCAGCAGCGTGGTGGGGAGTGTCTACAATGAGCAGTTCTTC.

This clonotype was detected a few times. The rearrangement joins TRBV2 to TRBJ2-3; the D gene is possibly TRBD2 (5 bases). V dropped 8 bases and J dropped 4 bases, with 19 bases sitting between them. Germline V lookup: CDR1 SNHLY, CDR2 FYNNEI. The length of the CDR3 is 15 residues. DNA of the CDR3: TGTGCCAGCTCAGGAGGCACTCTTAGTGCAGATACGCAGTATTTT. It encodes CASSGGTLSADTQYF.

This clonotype was observed a single time. V gene TRBV20-1 combines with J gene TRBJ2-1; 8 nucleotides line up with TRBD1. Germline V gene sequence: CDR1 DFQATT, CDR2 SNEGSKA (reference sequence). V was clipped by 3 bases and J by 5 bases; unmatched bases: 6. The CDR3 contains 14 residues. The CDR3 DNA is TGCAGTGCTAGCGACAGGGGTTTGGACAATGAGCAGTTCTTC. Encoded protein: CSASDRGLDNEQFF.

The rearrangement links TRBV12-3 or TRBV12-4 to TRBJ2-3, with D possibly matching TRBD2 (5 bases). Trimming stripped 5 bases from V and 4 bases from J, with 10 bases between. The CDR3 sequence is 13 residues long. The CDR3 loop is CASSRELADTQYF. CDR3 DNA sequence: TGTGCCAGCAGTCGGGAACTCGCAGATACGCAGTATTTT.

V usage is TRBV5-1 and J usage is TRBJ2-3; 7 bases align to TRBD2. Germline values: CDR1 SGHRS, CDR2 YFSETQ. The junction had 13 bases not matched to a gene; V was cut back by 4 bases and J by 2 bases. The CDR3 spans 17 residues. CDR3 nucleotide sequence: TGCGCCAGCAGCCTTAATATTATAGCGGGTTCCACAGATACGCAGTATTTT. This translates into CASSLNIIAGSTDTQYF.

A few counts support this clonotype. This sequence joins TRBV9 and TRBJ2-1; D may be TRBD1 (6 bases). The CDR3 length is 16 residues. Germline V gene sequence: CDR1 SGDLS, CDR2 YYNGEE. V lost 4 bases to trimming and J lost 9 bases, with 23 bases between them. CDR3 sequence (DNA): TGTGCCAGCAGCCGTACGTCCAGGGGTTCGTTCGGTGAGCAGTTCTTC. It is translated as CASSRTSRGSFGEQFF.

In the case of this clonotype: One end of the junction varies from germline; a read error may be responsible. V usage is TRBV6-1 and J usage is TRBJ2-4; 13 nucleotides match TRBD2. The germline V gene encodes CDR1 MNHNS and CDR2 SASEGT. The CDR3 covers 19 residues. DNA of the CDR3: TGTGCCAGCAGTGGTATACTAGCGGGAGGGCCCGCGGCCAAAAACATTCCGTACTTC. Protein: CASSGILAGGPAAKNIPYF.

The chain is built from TRBV3-1 and TRBJ2-7; TRBD1 aligns across 9 bases. CDR3 length: 17 residues. The ends lost 0 bases at V and 2 bases at J; junction bases unmatched: 8. The germline V gene encodes CDR1 LGHDT and CDR2 YNNKEL (reference sequence). CDR3 bases: TGTGCCAGCAGCCAAGACTCGGCGACAGGGGGGACCTACGAGCAGTACTTC. Translated, it gives CASSQDSATGGTYEQYF.

This clonotype occurred a few times. The gene calls are TRBV12-3 or TRBV12-4 and TRBJ2-3, with D possibly matching TRBD2 (7 bases). V was trimmed by 4 bases and J by 0 bases, leaving 14 bases between them. This CDR3 has 16 residues. The CDR3 protein is CASSSNGGLSTDTQYF. The DNA of the CDR3 is TGTGCCAGCAGTTCAAACGGGGGGCTCAGCACAGATACGCAGTATTTT.

This clonotype came up once. The chain uses TRBV20-1 and TRBJ2-1, with D perhaps given as TRBD1 or TRBD2 (5 bases each). The V end was cut by 5 bases, the J end by 6 bases, with 8 bases between. Germline CDR1 and CDR2: DFQATT and SNEGSKA (reference sequence). This CDR3 has 11 amino acids. The CDR3 nucleotides are TGCAGTGCTGGGACCTTCAATGAGCAGTTCTTC. As protein: CSAGTFNEQFF.

The chain is built from TRBV20-1 and TRBJ2-1, with D perhaps assigned TRBD1 or TRBD2 (5 bases each). V was cut by 5 bases and J by 7 bases, with 15 bases left in between. The CDR3 is 13 residues long. Germline V gives CDR1 DFQATT, CDR2 SNEGSKA (reference sequence). The CDR3 nucleotides read TGCAGTGCTGAGACGGGGCCGTTTAATGAGCAGTTCTTC. Encoded protein: CSAETGPFNEQFF.

The genes are TRBV2 and TRBJ2-5; 9 positions agree with TRBD2. Germline V gene lookup returns CDR1 SNHLY and CDR2 FYNNEI. CDR3 length: 15 amino acids. With V trimmed by 4 bases and J by 2 bases, 5 bases remained unmatched. CDR3 in amino acids: CASSVRSGGQETQYF. The CDR3 coding sequence is TGTGCCAGCAGTGTACGTAGCGGGGGTCAAGAGACCCAGTACTTC.

The rearrangement links TRBV5-6 to TRBJ2-4; D remains unclear. The CDR3 length is 12 residues. The V and J ends lost 1 base and 13 bases respectively, with 12 bases between them. Germline V gene lookup returns CDR1 SGHDT and CDR2 YYEEEE. The CDR3 sequence is CASSLTQVQQYF. DNA for the CDR3: TGTGCCAGCAGCTTGACTCAGGTCCAGCAGTACTTC.

The rearrangement joins TRBV29-1 to TRBJ2-7; no definite D call. Deletions cut 3 bases from V and 3 bases from J, with 15 bases between. The germline V gene encodes CDR1 SQVTM and CDR2 ANQGSEA. This CDR3 has 14 amino acids. CDR3 sequence (DNA): TGCAGCGTTGATATTGGGCAGGCTAACTACGAGCAGTACTTC. Translating it yields CSVDIGQANYEQYF.

The chain couples TRBV4-3 to TRBJ2-7, with 12 positions matching TRBD2. The length of the CDR3 is 16 residues. Germline V lookup: CDR1 LGHNA, CDR2 YSLEER. Trimming cost V 0 bases and J 7 bases; bases outside gene matches: 7. CDR3 sequence (DNA): TGCGCCAGCAGCCAAGAGACTAGCGGGAGTCTTAATGAGCAGTACTTC. As protein: CASSQETSGSLNEQYF.

This clonotype was counted a few times. This chain uses TRBV7-8 with TRBJ2-4, with D hard to call. This CDR3 is 13 amino acids long. Germline values: CDR1 SGHVS, CDR2 FQNEAQ. V was cut by 5 bases and J by 5 bases, with 10 bases left in between. In DNA, the CDR3 is TGTGCCAGCAGCCGGGCCGCCGAAAACATTCAGTACTTC. Residues: CASSRAAENIQYF.

This clonotype was found a few times. The V and J genes are TRBV14 and TRBJ2-7; tentatively, D is TRBD2 (5 bases). V was trimmed by 1 base and J by 4 bases, leaving 17 bases between them. This CDR3 is 16 amino acids long. Germline CDR1 reads SGHDN; CDR2 reads FVKESK. CDR3 loop: CASSQVRADPQYEQYF. The CDR3 bases are TGTGCCAGCAGCCAAGTCCGAGCGGATCCGCAGTACGAGCAGTACTTC.

This chain uses TRBV2 with TRBJ2-1, with 8 bases matching TRBD2. V trimming: 8 bases; J trimming: 6 bases; junction bases outside the gene matches: 12. The germline V gene has CDR1 SNHLY and CDR2 FYNNEI. The CDR3 is made up of 15 amino acids. As DNA, the CDR3 is TGTGCCAGCCGAAAGGGAAGCGGGAGTCGCAATGAGCAGTTCTTC. Translation: CASRKGSGSRNEQFF.